This TCR beta chain originates from a study of a mutant IDH1 vaccine in newly diagnosed glioma (dated by TCRdb to the early 2020s). About the investigation overall: The roughly 33 treated patients were about 60% male and about 40% female, with a mean age of approximately 40 years. Longitudinal TCRB deep sequencing was done for 25 treated patients, wherever samples were available for exploratory analyses. Peripheral blood was drawn at six visits: V03 (baseline), V05, V07, V10, V12 and V13. Before enrollment, patients had received standard therapy of radiotherapy alone, temozolomide alone, or radiochemotherapy with temozolomide; most received the combination.

The V and J ends are trimmed by 2 bases and 1 base, leaving 9 bases between them. Taken from the germline V gene, the CDR1 and CDR2 loops are SGHVS and FQNEAQ. The CDR3 runs 14 residues from the cysteine to the phenylalanine. CDR3 DNA is the only sequence kept; it has 42 bases, read in frame from the first base. What this sample's time point label stands for: baseline, week 1 (first vaccination visit). Per the publication, the treatment or condition label means: pre-vaccination baseline after standard-of-care therapy. Newly diagnosed WHO grade 3 or 4 IDH1-mutant astrocytomas showing loss of nuclear ATRX were present in the donors. The samples were drawn from NOA16, a multicentre, single-arm, open-label phase I trial in Germany that tested a mutant IDH1 peptide vaccine in humans for the first time. Blood drawn at visit V03 was used as the baseline sample for immunogenicity testing. Genomic DNA for TCRB sequencing was extracted from EDTA blood using the DNeasy Blood and Tissue Kit.

Library construction relied on the immunoSEQ multiplex PCR assay. Following the manufacturer's protocol, the hsTCRB Kit was used to amplify rearranged TCR beta chain sequences. TCRB libraries were sequenced on an Illumina MiSeq. Per the source publication's procedure: The kit vendor's proprietary platform handled demultiplexing, trimming and gene mapping. TCRdb re-hosts the immuneACCESS table, in-frame sequences only. Its copies lack some clones; in the studies checked, an unresolved V gene accounts for under half of them, and the cause for the rest is not known. That table furnishes V, J and clone size, whereas the DNA furnished D and trimming. This sample holds around 92,000 clones; approximately 83% were observed only once. Of the sample, roughly 7.1% falls within the top ten clones. Overall study outcomes, separate from this receptor: Pseudoprogression seemed to be unrelated to changes in the top peripheral T cell clonotypes found by TCRB sequencing. According to the authors, sample limitations meant that analyses of patient blood samples could not be reproduced. Availability determined which PBMC samples were chosen for TCRB deep sequencing. Immune responses induced by the vaccine were seen in 93.3% of patients across multiple MHC alleles.

Turning to this clone: It lacks a known antigen. No per-base quality is available; no much larger clone lies one base away.

The clonotype comes from a woman aged 45-59 years with glioma. The chain is made from TRBV7-8 and TRBJ2-7, and the D gene may be TRBD1, 5 bases matching. Specimen: PBMCs, collected from a glioma patient treated with radiotherapy, temozolomide or both. The bases read TGTGCCAGCAGCTTACCAGGGCTTTCCTACGAGCAGTACTTC. Protein translation: CASSLPGLSYEQYF. The reference TRBV7-8 and TRBJ2-7 proteins fill in what lies around the CDR3, so the full variable domain reads GAGVSQSPRYKVAKRGQDVALRCDPISGHVSLFWYQQALGQGPEFLTYFQNEAQLDKSGLPSDRFFAERPEGSVSTLKIQRTQQEDSAVYLCASSLPGLSYEQYFGPGTRLTVT.